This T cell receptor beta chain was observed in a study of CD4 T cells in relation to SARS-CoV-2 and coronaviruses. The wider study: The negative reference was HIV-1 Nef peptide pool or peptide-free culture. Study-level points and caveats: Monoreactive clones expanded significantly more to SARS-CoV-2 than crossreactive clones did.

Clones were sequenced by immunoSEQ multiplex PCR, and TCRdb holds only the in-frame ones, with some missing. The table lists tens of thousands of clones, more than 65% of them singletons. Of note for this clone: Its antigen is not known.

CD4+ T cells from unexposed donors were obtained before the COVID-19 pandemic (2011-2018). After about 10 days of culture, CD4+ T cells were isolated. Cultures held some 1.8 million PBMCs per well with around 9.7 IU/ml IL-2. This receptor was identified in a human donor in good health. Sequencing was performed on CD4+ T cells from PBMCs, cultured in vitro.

The DNA for the CDR3 is TGTGCCAGTAGTCCCGGGTATTCTGGGGCCAACGTCCTGACTTTC. As protein: CASSPGYSGANVLTF. The chain has TRBV19 and TRBJ2-6, with D unresolved. V was clipped by 5 bases and J by 1 base, with 9 bases between them. This CDR3 spans 15 amino acids. Per the germline V gene, CDR1 is LNHDA and CDR2 is SQIVND (reference sequence).